This T cell receptor beta chain was captured by sequencing in a study of spatial heterogeneity in lung cancer. At the level of the study: Compared with alpha-chain sequences, beta-chain sequences were consistently detected in greater numbers.

The V end was cut by 8 bases, the J end by 6 bases, with 17 bases between. Germline-derived CDR1 and CDR2 are MDHEN and SYDVKM. The CDR3 totals 13 residues. The sample's time point: sample taken at primary tumor resection. In each case, whole RNA from tumor, nontumor lung or frozen PBMC was sequenced unsorted. TCRdb reprocessed the 5' RACE reads via MiXCR and lists one record per CDR3 protein. The data hold roughly 2,900 distinct CDR3 sequences, with roughly 7.7% observed a single time. The receptor was derived from a male donor with early-stage non-small cell lung cancer. The chain carries TRBV28 and TRBJ2-7; perhaps TRBD2 as D (6 bases). This specimen was normal lung tissue next to the tumor, taken at surgery. CDR3 protein: CASGPNRGLEQYF. The CDR3 region has the DNA TGTGCCAGCGGGCCGAACCGGGGACTCGAGCAGTACTTC.